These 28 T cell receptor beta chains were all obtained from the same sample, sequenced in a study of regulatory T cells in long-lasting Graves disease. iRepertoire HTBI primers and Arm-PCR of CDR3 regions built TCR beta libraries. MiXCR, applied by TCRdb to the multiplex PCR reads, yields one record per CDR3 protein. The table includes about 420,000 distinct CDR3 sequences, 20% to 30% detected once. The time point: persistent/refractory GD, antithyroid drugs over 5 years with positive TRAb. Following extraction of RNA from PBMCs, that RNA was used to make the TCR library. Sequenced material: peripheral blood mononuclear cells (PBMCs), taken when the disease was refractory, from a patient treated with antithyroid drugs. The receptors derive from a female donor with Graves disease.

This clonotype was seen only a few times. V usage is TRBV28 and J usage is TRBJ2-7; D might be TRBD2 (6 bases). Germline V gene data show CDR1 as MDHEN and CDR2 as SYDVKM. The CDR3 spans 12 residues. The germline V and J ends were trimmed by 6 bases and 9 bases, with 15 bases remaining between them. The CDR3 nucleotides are TGTGCCAGCAGCCCTCGCGGGGAAGCGCAGTACTTC. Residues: CASSPRGEAQYF.

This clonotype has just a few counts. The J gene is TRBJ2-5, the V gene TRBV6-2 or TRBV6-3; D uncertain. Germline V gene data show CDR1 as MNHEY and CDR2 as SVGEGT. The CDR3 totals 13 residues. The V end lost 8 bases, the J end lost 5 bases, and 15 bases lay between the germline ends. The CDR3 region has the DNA TGTGCCAGCCTGCGTGCCAATGGGGAGACCCAGTACTTC. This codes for CASLRANGETQYF.

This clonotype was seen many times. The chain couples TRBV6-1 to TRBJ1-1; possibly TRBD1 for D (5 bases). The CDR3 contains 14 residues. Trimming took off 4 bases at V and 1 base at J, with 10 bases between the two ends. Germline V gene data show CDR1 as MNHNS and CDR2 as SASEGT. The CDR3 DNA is TGTGCCAGCAGTGTTCAGCAGGGGAACACTGAAGCTTTCTTT. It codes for CASSVQQGNTEAFF.

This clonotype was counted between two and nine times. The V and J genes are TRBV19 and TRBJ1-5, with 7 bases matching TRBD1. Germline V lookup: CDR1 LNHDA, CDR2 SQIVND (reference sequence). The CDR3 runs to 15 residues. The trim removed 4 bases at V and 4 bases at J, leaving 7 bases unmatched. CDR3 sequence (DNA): TGTGCCAGTAGTACCTCCGGGACAGCAAATCAGCCCCAGCATTTT. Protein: CASSTSGTANQPQHF.

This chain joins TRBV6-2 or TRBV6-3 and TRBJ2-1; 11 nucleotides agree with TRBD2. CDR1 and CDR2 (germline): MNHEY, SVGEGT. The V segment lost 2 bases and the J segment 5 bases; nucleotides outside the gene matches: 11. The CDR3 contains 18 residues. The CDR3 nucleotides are TGTGCCAGCAGTTACACTTTAACTAGCGGGAGTAAGGACAATGAGCAGTTCTTC. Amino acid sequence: CASSYTLTSGSKDNEQFF.

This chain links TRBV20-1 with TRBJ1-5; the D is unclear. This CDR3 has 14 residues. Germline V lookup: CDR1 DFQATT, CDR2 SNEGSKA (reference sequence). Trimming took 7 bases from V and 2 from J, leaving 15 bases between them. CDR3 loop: CSVGSLQGNQPQHF. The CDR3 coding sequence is TGCAGTGTAGGAAGCCTTCAAGGCAATCAGCCCCAGCATTTT.

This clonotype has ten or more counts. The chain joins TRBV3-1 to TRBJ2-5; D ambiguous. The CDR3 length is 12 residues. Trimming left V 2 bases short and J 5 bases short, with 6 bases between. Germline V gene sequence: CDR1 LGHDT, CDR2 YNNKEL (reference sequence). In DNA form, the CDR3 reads TGTGCCAGCAGCCAATACGGGGAGACCCAGTACTTC. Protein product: CASSQYGETQYF.

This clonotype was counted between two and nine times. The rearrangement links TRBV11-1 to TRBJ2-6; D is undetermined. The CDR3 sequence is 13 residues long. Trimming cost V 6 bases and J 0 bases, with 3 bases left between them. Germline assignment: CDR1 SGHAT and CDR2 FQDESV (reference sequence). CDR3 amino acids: CASRHSGANVLTF. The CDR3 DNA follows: TGTGCCAGCAGACACTCTGGGGCCAACGTCCTGACTTTC.

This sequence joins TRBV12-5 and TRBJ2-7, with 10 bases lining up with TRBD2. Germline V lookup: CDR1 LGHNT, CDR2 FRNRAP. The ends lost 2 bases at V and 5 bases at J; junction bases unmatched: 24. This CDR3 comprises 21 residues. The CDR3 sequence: CASGLPQPAQLAGIVVDEQYF. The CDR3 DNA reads TGTGCTAGTGGTTTGCCCCAGCCCGCCCAACTAGCGGGAATAGTTGTCGACGAGCAGTACTTC.

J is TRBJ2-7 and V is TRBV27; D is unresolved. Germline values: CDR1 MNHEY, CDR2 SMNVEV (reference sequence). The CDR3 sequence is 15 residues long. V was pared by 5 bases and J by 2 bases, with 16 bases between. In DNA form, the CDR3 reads TGTGCCAGCAGTGAGTTCCGCGGATTTGCCTACGAGCAGTACTTC. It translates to CASSEFRGFAYEQYF.

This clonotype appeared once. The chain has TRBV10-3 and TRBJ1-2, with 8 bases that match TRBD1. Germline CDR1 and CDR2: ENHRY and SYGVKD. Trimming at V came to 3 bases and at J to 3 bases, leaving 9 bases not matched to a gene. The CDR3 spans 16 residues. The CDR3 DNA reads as TGTGCCATCAGTGACCGGGGACAGGTTAGGTACTATGGCTACACCTTC. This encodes CAISDRGQVRYYGYTF.

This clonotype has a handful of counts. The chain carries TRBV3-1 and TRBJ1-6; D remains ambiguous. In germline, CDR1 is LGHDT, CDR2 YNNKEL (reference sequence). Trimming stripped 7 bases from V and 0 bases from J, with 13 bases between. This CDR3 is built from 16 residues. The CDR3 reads CASTQKRSSYNSPLHF. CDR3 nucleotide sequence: TGTGCCAGCACCCAGAAAAGAAGCTCCTATAATTCACCCCTCCACTTT.

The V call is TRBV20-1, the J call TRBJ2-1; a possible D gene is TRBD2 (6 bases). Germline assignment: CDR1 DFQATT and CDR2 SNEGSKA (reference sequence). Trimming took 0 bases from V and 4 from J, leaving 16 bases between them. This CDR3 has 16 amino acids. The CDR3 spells CSARDIRTSLYNEQFF. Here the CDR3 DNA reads TGCAGTGCTAGAGATATAAGAACTAGCCTATACAATGAGCAGTTCTTC.

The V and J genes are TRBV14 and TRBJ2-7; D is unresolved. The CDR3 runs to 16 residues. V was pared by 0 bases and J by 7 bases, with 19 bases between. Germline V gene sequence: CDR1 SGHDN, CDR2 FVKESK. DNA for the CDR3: TGTGCCAGCAGCCAAGATGTGGGCAGCTCTTTATGGGAGCAGTACTTC. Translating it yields CASSQDVGSSLWEQYF.

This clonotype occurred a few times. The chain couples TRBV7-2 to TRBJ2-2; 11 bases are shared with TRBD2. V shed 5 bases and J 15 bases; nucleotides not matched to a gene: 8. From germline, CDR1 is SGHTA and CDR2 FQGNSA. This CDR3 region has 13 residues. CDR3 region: CASSQGGSGRVFF. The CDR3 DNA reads TGTGCCAGCAGCCAGGGAGGTAGCGGGAGGGTGTTTTTT.

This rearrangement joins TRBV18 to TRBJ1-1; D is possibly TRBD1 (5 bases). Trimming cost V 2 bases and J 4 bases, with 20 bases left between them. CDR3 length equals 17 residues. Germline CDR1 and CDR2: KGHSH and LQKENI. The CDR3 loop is CASSPLGGYTSFTEAFF. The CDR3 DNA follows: TGTGCCAGCTCACCATTGGGGGGATATACTTCCTTCACTGAAGCTTTCTTT.

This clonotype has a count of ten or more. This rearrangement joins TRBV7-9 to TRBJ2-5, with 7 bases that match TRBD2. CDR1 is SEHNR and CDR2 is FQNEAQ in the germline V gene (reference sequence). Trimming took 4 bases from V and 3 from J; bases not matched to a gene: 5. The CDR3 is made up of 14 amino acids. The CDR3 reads CASSSSGTEETQYF. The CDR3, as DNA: TGTGCCAGCAGCTCCAGCGGGACCGAAGAGACCCAGTACTTC.

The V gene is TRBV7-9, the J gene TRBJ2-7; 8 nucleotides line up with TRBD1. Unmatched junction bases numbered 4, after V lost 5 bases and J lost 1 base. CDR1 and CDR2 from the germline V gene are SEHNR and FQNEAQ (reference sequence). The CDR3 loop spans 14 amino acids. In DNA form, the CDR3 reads TGTGCCAGCAGCCAGGGACAGGTATCCTACGAGCAGTACTTC. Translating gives CASSQGQVSYEQYF.

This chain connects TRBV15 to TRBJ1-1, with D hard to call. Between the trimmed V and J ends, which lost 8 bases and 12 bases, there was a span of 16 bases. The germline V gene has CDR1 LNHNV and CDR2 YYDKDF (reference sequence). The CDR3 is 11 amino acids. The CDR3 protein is CATRSSARTFF. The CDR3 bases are TGTGCCACCCGCTCGTCGGCGCGAACTTTCTTT.

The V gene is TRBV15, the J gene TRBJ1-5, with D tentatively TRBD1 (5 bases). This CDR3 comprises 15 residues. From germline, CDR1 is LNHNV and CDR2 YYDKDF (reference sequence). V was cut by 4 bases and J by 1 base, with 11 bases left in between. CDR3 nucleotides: TGTGCCACCAGCAAAAACCGGGGGAGCAATCAGCCCCAGCATTTT. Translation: CATSKNRGSNQPQHF.

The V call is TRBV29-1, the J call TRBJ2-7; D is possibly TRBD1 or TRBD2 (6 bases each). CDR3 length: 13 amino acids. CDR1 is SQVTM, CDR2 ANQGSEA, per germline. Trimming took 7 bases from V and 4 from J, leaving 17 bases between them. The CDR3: CSARGQEEYEQYF. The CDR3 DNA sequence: TGCAGCGCCCGGGGGCAGGAGGAGTACGAGCAGTACTTC.

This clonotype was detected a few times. The CDR3 protein is CASSFVQGGSSGRGDTQYF. The CDR3 DNA is TGTGCCAGCAGTTTTGTACAGGGGGGGTCTAGCGGGAGAGGAGATACGCAGTATTTT. The V and J genes are TRBV28 and TRBJ2-3; 10 positions agree with TRBD2. The junction had 17 bases not matched to a gene; V was cut back by 3 bases and J by 5 bases. The germline gives CDR1 MDHEN, CDR2 SYDVKM. The CDR3 is made up of 19 amino acids. The entire variable domain, with the rest obtained from reference TRBV28 and TRBJ2-3, is as follows: DVKVTQSSRYLVKRTGEKVFLECVQDMDHENMFWYRQDPGLGLRLIYFSYDVKMKEKGDIPEGYSVSREKKERFSLILESASTNQTSMYLCASSFVQGGSSGRGDTQYFGPGTRLTVL.

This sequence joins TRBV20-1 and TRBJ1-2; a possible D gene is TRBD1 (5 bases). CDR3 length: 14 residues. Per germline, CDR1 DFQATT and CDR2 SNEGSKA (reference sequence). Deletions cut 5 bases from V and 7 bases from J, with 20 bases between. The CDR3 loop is CSAPKGESGFGYTF. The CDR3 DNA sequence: TGCAGTGCTCCTAAAGGGGAGTCCGGGTTTGGCTACACCTTC.

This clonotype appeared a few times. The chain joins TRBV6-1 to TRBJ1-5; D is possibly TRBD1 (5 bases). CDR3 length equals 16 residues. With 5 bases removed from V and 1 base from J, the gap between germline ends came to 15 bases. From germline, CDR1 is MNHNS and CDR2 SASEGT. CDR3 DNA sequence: TGTGCCAGCAGTAATGATCAGGGCTCAAGCAATCAGCCCCAGCATTTT. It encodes CASSNDQGSSNQPQHF.

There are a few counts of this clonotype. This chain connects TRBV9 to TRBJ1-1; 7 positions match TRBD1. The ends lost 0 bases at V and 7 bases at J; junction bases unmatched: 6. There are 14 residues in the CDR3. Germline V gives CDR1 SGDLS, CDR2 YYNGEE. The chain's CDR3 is CASSVGQGEDEAFF. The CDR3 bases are TGTGCCAGCAGCGTAGGGCAGGGGGAGGATGAAGCTTTCTTT.

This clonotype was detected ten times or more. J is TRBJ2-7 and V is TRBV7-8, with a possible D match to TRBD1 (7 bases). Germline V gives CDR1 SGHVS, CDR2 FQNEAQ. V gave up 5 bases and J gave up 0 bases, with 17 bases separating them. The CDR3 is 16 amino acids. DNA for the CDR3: TGTGCCAGCAGCCCTCGACAGGGACTGAGCTCCTACGAGCAGTACTTC. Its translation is CASSPRQGLSSYEQYF.

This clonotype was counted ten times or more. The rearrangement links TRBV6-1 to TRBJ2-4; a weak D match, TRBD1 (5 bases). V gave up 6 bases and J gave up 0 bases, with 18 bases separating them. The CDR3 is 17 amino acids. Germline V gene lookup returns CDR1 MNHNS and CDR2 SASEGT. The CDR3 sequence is CASRDLRVDLAKNIQYF. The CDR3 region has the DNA TGTGCCAGCAGAGACCTCAGGGTGGATCTAGCCAAAAACATTCAGTACTTC.

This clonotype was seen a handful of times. The CDR3 sequence is CASSYSQGSNSGNTIYF. CDR3 bases: TGTGCCAGCAGTTACTCACAGGGATCGAACTCTGGAAACACCATATATTTT. The V call is TRBV6-2 or TRBV6-3, the J call TRBJ1-3; a possible D gene is TRBD1 (6 bases). Trimming shortened V by 0 bases and J by 0 bases, and 12 bases separated the two germline ends. The CDR3 totals 17 residues. Germline values: CDR1 MNHEY, CDR2 SVGEGT.